This is a list of T cell receptor beta chains from one sample in a study of OX40 agonist ivuxolimab in advanced cancers. Generated by immunoSEQ multiplex PCR, the TCRdb table keeps only in-frame clones and is missing some. This sample carries 65,000 to 75,000 clones, around 86% of them seen once, and the ten largest clones take about 4.1%. The source was CD4+ or CD8+ T cells sorted from blood, collected in a trial of the OX40 agonist ivuxolimab. These receptors came from an adult with an advanced solid tumor such as melanoma, head and neck, liver or kidney cancer. Each CDR3 is given with its conserved first and last residue. The D gene is left open where the match is weak. The listing skips clone size in some rows; elsewhere it reads once, few, many or a size class.

size,D,V,J,CDR3,DNA
NA,TRBD2,TRBV9,TRBJ2-2,CASSETPLAGNTGELFF,TGTGCCAGCAGCGAAACGCCTCTAGCGGGGAACACCGGGGAGCTGTTTTTT
NA,NA,TRBV2,TRBJ2-5,CASSGVAGTGFVGETQYF,TGTGCCAGCAGTGGGGTGGCGGGAACGGGGTTTGTGGGAGAGACCCAGTACTTC
once,TRBD2,TRBV7-6,TRBJ2-1,CASSLEARGLAGVGEQFF,TGTGCCAGCAGCTTAGAGGCCCGAGGACTAGCGGGAGTAGGCGAGCAGTTCTTC
NA,NA,TRBV4-1,TRBJ1-2,CASSQASGGGYTF,TGCGCCAGCAGCCAAGCTTCAGGCGGGGGCTACACCTTC
NA,NA,TRBV11-3,TRBJ1-1,CASSLGRGTEAFF,TGTGCCAGCAGCTTAGGTCGAGGAACTGAAGCTTTCTTT
NA,NA,TRBV27,TRBJ1-1,CASSLGTEAFF,TGTGCCAGCAGTTTAGGGACTGAAGCTTTCTTT
few,NA,TRBV19,TRBJ2-3,CASRVGGPAATQYF,TGTGCCAGTCGGGTCGGGGGGCCGGCAGCTACGCAGTATTTT
once,NA,TRBV7-6,TRBJ2-1,CASSLSPLNEQFF,TGTGCCAGCAGCTTATCCCCTCTCAATGAGCAGTTCTTC
NA,NA,TRBV9,TRBJ1-2,CASSVVGGNYGYTF,TGTGCCAGCAGCGTTGTTGGAGGAAACTATGGCTACACCTTC
NA,NA,TRBV5-1,TRBJ1-1,CASSLGFSTEAFF,TGCGCCAGCAGCTTGGGTTTTTCGACTGAAGCTTTCTTT
once,TRBD1,TRBV7-2,TRBJ1-2,CASRGQDNYGYTF,TGTGCCAGCAGGGGACAGGACAACTATGGCTACACCTTC
NA,TRBD2,TRBV7-3,TRBJ2-3,CASSLGLAGGSDTQYF,TGTGCCAGCAGCCTAGGTTTGGCGGGAGGCTCAGATACGCAGTATTTT